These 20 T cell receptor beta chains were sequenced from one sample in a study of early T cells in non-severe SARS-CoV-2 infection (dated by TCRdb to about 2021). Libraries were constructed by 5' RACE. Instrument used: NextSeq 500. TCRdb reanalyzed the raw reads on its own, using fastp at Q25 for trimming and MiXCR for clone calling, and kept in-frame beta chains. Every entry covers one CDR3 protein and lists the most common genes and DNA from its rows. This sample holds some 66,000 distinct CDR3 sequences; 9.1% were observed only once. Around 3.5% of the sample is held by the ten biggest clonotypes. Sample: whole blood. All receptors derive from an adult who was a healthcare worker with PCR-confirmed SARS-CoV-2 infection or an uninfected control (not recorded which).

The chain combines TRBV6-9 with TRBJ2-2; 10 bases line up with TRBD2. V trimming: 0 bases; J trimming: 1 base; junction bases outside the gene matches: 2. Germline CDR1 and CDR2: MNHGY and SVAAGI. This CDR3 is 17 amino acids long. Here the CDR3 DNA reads TGTGCCAGCAGTTATTCCAGGACTAGCGGGAACACCGGGGAGCTGTTTTTT. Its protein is CASSYSRTSGNTGELFF.

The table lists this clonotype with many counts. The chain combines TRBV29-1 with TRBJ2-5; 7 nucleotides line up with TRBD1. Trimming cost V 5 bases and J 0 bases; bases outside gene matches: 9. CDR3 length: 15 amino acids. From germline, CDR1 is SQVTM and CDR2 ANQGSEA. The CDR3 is CSVNRDSFYQETQYF. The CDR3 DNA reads TGCAGCGTTAACCGGGACAGCTTTTACCAAGAGACCCAGTACTTC.

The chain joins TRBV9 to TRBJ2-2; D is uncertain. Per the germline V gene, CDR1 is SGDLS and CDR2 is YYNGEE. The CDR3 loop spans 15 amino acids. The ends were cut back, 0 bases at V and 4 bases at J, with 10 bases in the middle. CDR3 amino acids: CASSVGELRTGELFF. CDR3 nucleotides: TGTGCCAGCAGCGTAGGGGAACTCCGCACCGGGGAGCTGTTTTTT.

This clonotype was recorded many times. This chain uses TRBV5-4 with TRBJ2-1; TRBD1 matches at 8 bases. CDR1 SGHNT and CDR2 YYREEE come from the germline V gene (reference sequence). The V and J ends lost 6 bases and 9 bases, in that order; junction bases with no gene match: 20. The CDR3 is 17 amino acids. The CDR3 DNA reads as TGTGCCAGCACCGACTCAGGGGGCGCGAGGTCGAGTCGTGAGCAGTTCTTC. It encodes CASTDSGGARSSREQFF.

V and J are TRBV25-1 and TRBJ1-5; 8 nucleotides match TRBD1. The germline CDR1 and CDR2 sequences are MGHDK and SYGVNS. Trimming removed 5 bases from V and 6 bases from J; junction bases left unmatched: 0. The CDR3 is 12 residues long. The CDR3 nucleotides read TGTGCCAGCAGTACAGGGGGTCAGCCCCAGCATTTT. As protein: CASSTGGQPQHF.

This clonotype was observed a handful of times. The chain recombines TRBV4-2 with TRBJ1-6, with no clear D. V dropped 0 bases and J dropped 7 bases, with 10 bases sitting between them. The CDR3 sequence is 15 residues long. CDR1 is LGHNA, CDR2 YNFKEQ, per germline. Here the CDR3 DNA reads TGTGCCAGCAGCCAAGATTGGGCGGGAAATTCACCCCTCCACTTT. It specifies CASSQDWAGNSPLHF.

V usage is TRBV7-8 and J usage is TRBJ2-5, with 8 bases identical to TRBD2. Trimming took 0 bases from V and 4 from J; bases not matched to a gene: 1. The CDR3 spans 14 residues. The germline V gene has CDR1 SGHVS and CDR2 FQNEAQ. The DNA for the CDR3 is TGTGCCAGCAGCTTAGCCGGGGGGGTAGAGACCCAGTACTTC. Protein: CASSLAGGVETQYF.

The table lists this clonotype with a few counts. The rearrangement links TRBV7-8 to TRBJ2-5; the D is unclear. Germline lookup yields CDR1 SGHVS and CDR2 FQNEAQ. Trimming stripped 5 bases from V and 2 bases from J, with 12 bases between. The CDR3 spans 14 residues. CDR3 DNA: TGTGCCAGCAGCCCTAGGCTAGGACAAGAGACCCAGTACTTC. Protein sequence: CASSPRLGQETQYF. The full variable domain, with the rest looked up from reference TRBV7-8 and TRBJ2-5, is GAGVSQSPRYKVAKRGQDVALRCDPISGHVSLFWYQQALGQGPEFLTYFQNEAQLDKSGLPSDRFFAERPEGSVSTLKIQRTQQEDSAVYLCASSPRLGQETQYFGPGTRLLVL.

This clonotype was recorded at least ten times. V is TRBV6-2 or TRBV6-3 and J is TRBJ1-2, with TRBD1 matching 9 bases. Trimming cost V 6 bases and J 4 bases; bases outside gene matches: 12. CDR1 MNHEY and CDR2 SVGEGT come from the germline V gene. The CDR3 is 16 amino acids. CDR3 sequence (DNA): TGTGCCAGCAGCCCTGCCGAAGGACAGGGGATCTATGGCTACACCTTC. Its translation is CASSPAEGQGIYGYTF.

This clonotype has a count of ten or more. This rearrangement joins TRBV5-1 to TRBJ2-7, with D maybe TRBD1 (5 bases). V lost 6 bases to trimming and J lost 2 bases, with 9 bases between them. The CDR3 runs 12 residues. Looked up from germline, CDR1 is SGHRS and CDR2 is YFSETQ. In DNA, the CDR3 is TGCGCCAGCACAGGGATCACCTACGAGCAGTACTTC. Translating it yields CASTGITYEQYF.

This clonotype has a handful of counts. This CDR3 reads CASSKSYEQYF. The DNA for the CDR3 is TGTGCCAGCAGTAAGTCCTACGAGCAGTACTTC. V and J are TRBV12-3 or TRBV12-4 and TRBJ2-7; D unresolved. The CDR3 consists of 11 residues. Trimming shortened V by 5 bases and J by 1 base, and 3 bases separated the two germline ends.

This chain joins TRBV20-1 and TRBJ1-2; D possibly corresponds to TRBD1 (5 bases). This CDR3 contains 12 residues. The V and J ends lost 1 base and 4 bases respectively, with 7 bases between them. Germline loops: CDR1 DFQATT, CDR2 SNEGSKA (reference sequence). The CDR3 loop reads CSARGQGYGYTF. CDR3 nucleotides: TGCAGTGCTAGAGGCCAGGGCTATGGCTACACCTTC.

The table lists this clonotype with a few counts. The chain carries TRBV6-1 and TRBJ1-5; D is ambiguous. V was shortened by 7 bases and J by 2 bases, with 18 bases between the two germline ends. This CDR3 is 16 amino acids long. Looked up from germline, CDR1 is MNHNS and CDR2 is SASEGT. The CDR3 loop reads CASTNLGGQGNQPQHF. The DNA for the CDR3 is TGTGCCAGCACCAACCTGGGCGGGCAGGGCAATCAGCCCCAGCATTTT.

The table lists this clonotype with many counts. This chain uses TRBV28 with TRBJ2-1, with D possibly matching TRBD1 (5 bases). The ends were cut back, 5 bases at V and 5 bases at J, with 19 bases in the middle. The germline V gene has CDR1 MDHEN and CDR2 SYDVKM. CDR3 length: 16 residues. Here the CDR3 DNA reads TGTGCCAGCAGTAGGGGTAGGCTAGTATATGACAATGAGCAGTTCTTC. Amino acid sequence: CASSRGRLVYDNEQFF.

The CDR3 protein is CSVSDSGNIQYF. The CDR3 nucleotides are TGCAGCGTTTCAGATTCCGGAAACATTCAGTACTTC. The chain combines TRBV29-1 with TRBJ2-4; no reliable D call. The CDR3 totals 12 residues. The V gene lost 5 bases and the J gene lost 6 bases, with 11 bases spanning the gap. The V gene's germline CDR1 is SQVTM and CDR2 ANQGSEA.

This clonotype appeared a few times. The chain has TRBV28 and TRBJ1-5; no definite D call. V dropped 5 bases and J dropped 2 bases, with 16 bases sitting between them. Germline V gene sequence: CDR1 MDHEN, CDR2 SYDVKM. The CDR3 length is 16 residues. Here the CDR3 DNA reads TGTGCCAGCAGTCTACCTCGTCGGAGGGGCAATCAGCCCCAGCATTTT. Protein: CASSLPRRRGNQPQHF.

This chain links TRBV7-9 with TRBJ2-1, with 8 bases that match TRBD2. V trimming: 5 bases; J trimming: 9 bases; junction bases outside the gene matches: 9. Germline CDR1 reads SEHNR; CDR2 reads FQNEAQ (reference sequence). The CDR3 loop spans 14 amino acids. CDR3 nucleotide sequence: TGTGCCAGCAGCCCAACCAGCCTAGCGGGTGAGCAGTTCTTC. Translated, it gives CASSPTSLAGEQFF.

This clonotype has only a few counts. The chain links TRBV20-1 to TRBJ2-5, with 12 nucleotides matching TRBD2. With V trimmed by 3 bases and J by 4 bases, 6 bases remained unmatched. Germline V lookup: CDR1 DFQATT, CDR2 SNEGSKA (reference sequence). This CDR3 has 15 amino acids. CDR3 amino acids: CSASLAGGPRETQYF. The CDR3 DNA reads TGCAGTGCTAGCCTAGCGGGAGGGCCCAGAGAGACCCAGTACTTC.

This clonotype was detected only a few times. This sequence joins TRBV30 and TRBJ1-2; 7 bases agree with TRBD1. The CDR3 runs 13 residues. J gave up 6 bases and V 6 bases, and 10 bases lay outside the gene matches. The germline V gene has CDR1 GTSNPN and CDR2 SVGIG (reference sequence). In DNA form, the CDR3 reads TGTGCCTGTACGACAGGGATAGGCGATGGCTACACCTTC. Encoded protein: CACTTGIGDGYTF.

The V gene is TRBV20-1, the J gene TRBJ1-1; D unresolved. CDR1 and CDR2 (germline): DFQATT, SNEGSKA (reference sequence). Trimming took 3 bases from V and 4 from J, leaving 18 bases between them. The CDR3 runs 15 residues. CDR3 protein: CSASGSDGWGTEAFF. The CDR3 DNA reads TGCAGTGCTAGTGGATCGGACGGGTGGGGCACTGAAGCTTTCTTT.